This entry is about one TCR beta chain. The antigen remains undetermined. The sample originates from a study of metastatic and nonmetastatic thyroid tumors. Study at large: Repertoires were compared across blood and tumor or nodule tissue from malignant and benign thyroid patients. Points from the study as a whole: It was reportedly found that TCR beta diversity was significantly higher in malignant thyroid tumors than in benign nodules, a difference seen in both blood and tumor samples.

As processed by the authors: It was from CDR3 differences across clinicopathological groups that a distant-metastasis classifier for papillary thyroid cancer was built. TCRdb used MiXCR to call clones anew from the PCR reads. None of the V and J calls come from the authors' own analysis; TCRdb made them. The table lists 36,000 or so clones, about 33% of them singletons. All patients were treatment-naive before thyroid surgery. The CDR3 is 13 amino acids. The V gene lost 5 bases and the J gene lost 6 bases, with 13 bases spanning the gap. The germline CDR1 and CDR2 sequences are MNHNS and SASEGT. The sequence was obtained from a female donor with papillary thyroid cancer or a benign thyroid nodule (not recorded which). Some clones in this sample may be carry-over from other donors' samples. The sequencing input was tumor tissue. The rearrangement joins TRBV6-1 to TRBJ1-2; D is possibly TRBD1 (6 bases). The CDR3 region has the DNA TGTGCCAGCAGTCCAGGGGTCGTTGATGGCTACACCTTC. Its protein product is CASSPGVVDGYTF.